Included here is one TCR beta chain sequence, with context. What it recognizes is unknown. These data originate in a study of regulatory T cells in long-lasting Graves disease. Study-wide results and limits: Newly diagnosed disease favored TRBV20-1 and TRBJ2-1 over persistent disease. Newly diagnosed Graves' patients had higher TCR diversity than persistent ones.

Germline CDR1 and CDR2: SGHRS and YFSETQ. V gave up 1 base and J gave up 1 base, with 8 bases separating them. There are 15 residues in the CDR3. Time point noted: persistent/refractory GD, antithyroid drugs over 5 years with positive TRAb. With RNA extracted from PBMCs as input, the TCR library was made. Recruitment took place at an endocrinology department in Xi'an, China. EDTA tubes received about 10 milliliters of collected peripheral blood. CDR3-region Arm-PCR and iRepertoire HTBI primers produced the TCR beta libraries. TCRdb reprocessed the multiplex PCR reads with MiXCR, giving one entry per CDR3 protein. The sample lists about 430,000 distinct CDR3 sequences, approximately 22% occurring once.

The sequences come from peripheral blood mononuclear cells (PBMCs), collected when the disease was refractory, from a patient treated with antithyroid drugs. The rearrangement joins TRBV5-1 to TRBJ1-4; D is possibly TRBD1 (5 bases). The sequence was obtained from a female donor with Graves disease. CDR3 sequence (DNA): TGCGCCAGCAGCTTGTTAGGACAAACTAATGAAAAACTGTTTTTT. Its translation is CASSLLGQTNEKLFF.